These 4 T cell receptor beta chains were all obtained from the same sample, sequenced in a study of CD8 T cells in ankylosing spondylitis (dated by TCRdb to about 2017). Libraries were prepared through 5' RACE. Sequenced on an Illumina HiSeq 2500. In-frame beta chains were kept once TCRdb had trimmed the public reads at Q25 with fastp and called clones with MiXCR. Rows with a matching CDR3 protein are joined into one entry that keeps the most common DNA and genes. Within this sample are roughly 190,000 distinct CDR3 sequences, with roughly 12% of them counted one time only. The leading ten clones occupy about 15% of the sample. What was sequenced was blood, either unsorted or a sorted T cell fraction (not recorded which). The receptors stem from a male donor with ankylosing spondylitis or in good health (not recorded which).

This clonotype was observed many times. The genes are TRBV5-1 and TRBJ2-7; D may be TRBD2 (5 bases). The V and J ends lost 0 bases and 6 bases respectively, with 10 bases between them. CDR1 SGHRS and CDR2 YFSETQ come from the germline V gene. The CDR3 is 13 amino acids. CDR3: CASSLEGGPEQYF. The CDR3 nucleotides are TGCGCCAGCAGCTTGGAGGGCGGGCCCGAGCAGTACTTC.

The V call is TRBV3-1, the J call TRBJ2-5; tentative D call: TRBD1 (6 bases). Germline assignment: CDR1 LGHDT and CDR2 YNNKEL (reference sequence). The CDR3 is made up of 14 amino acids. The V end was cut by 0 bases, the J end by 4 bases, with 9 bases between. The CDR3 is CASSQEGARETQYF. CDR3 DNA: TGTGCCAGCAGCCAAGAGGGGGCCCGAGAGACCCAGTACTTC.

The sample holds a few counts of this clonotype. The chain couples TRBV6-1 to TRBJ2-3; D is perhaps TRBD2 (5 bases). Germline assignment: CDR1 MNHNS and CDR2 SASEGT. The length of the CDR3 is 14 residues. The V end lost 6 bases, the J end lost 3 bases, and 13 bases lay between the germline ends. The CDR3 sequence is CASSPRTRTDTQYF. The CDR3 region has the DNA TGTGCCAGCAGCCCCAGGACTCGGACAGATACGCAGTATTTT.

This clonotype was found a few times. V usage is TRBV30 and J usage is TRBJ1-1, with TRBD1 matching over 8 bases. The CDR3 is made up of 17 amino acids. CDR1 and CDR2 (germline): GTSNPN, SVGIG (reference sequence). Trimming at V came to 0 bases and at J to 1 base, leaving 10 bases not matched to a gene. The chain's CDR3 is CAWSVRWDRWANTEAFF. CDR3 coding DNA: TGTGCCTGGAGTGTAAGATGGGACAGGTGGGCGAACACTGAAGCTTTCTTT.